The T cell receptor beta chain described here comes from a study of cytomegalovirus exposure and HLA in healthy donors. As for the study in general: A prior analysis found 90 million to 120 million unique TCR beta sequences from 150 million to 200 million T cells. The study, taken as a whole, reports: Later on, an analysis tied 15,000 or so TCR beta sequences to HLA alleles at 0.05 false discovery rate.

The V and J ends lost 0 bases and 7 bases respectively, with 7 bases between them. The germline V gene encodes CDR1 SQVTM and CDR2 ANQGSEA. The CDR3 has 11 residues. Primers included in the PCR were 60 Vbeta and 13 Jbeta primers. Assay: immunoSEQ multiplex PCR; the TCRdb copy retains only in-frame clones and omits some. The sample has some 150,000 clones, 71% seen once. With respect to this clone: Its antigen is unidentified.

The clonotype was recovered from a woman aged 25 to 39 in good health and CMV-seronegative. Material: PBMCs. This sequence joins TRBV29-1 and TRBJ2-7; D not certain. In DNA, the CDR3 is TGCAGCGTTGAAGACCAGAGGGAGCAGTACTTC. Translated, it gives CSVEDQREQYF.